The present entry profiles one T cell receptor beta chain with its context. From germline, CDR1 is LGHNA and CDR2 YSLEER. This CDR3 is built from 15 residues. Trimming took 1 base from V and 1 from J, leaving 9 bases between them. Sequenced by immunoSEQ multiplex PCR; TCRdb stores in-frame clones only, minus some. Of tens of thousands of clones in the sample, 85% to 90% were seen once. This entry is derived from a study of T cell changes during pregnancy in multiple sclerosis. The sequence was obtained from a female donor in good health, enrolled as a control in a pregnancy study. This material consisted of peripheral blood, taken in the first trimester of pregnancy. The chain carries TRBV4-3 and TRBJ2-3; D gene ambiguous. CDR3 coding DNA: TGCGCCAGCAGCCAAGTCCCCGCGGGCACAGATACGCAGTATTTT. This codes for CASSQVPAGTDTQYF.